A selection of T cell receptor beta chains follows, all from one sample in a study of blood T cells in healthy people across ages. TCRdb re-analysed the 5' RACE reads in MiXCR, keeping a single row per CDR3 protein. In the table there are about 1,000,000 distinct CDR3 sequences, over 35% of which are singletons. Material for sequencing was blood. The receptors here all came from a woman aged 55 to 70 in good health. Each CDR3 is given with its conserved first and last residue. The D gene is left open where the match is weak. Clone size, where shown, is once, few, many, or a class for clones that have expanded.

j_gene,d_gene,v_gene,abundance,CDR3nt,CDR3aa
TRBJ2-4,TRBD2,TRBV7-9,many,TGTGCCAGCAGCGAGTCTAGCGGGAGCTTCATTCAGTACTTC,CASSESSGSFIQYF
TRBJ2-1,.,TRBV11-3,.,TGTGCCAGCAGCCGGGGGATCTCCTCGGGGAATGAGCAGTTCTTC,CASSRGISSGNEQFF
TRBJ1-2,.,TRBV7-2,.,TGTGCCAGCAGCCCACCGAGCCGCGGCTATGGCTACACCTTC,CASSPPSRGYGYTF
TRBJ2-3,.,TRBV7-6,once,TGTGCCAGCAGCTTAGGAGGGGAGTGGTCAGATACGCAGTATTTT,CASSLGGEWSDTQYF
TRBJ2-7,.,TRBV7-3,.,TGTGCCAGCAGCTTACGGGCGGGGGCCTACTACGAGCAGTACTTC,CASSLRAGAYYEQYF
TRBJ2-3,TRBD2,TRBV6-1,few,TGTGCCAGCAGTGGAGTCGCGGGACTAGCGGGAGTCCAAGATACGCAGTATTTT,CASSGVAGLAGVQDTQYF
TRBJ2-5,.,TRBV20-1,.,TGCAGTGCTAGACAGGGTAACCAAGAGACCCAGTACTTC,CSARQGNQETQYF
TRBJ2-7,.,TRBV6-1,few,TGTGCCAGCAGTGAAGCGCTTTCGATAAGCTACGAGCAGTACTTC,CASSEALSISYEQYF
TRBJ2-7,.,TRBV4-1,few,TGCGCCAGCAGAGAAGTCCTACTAACAGGAGGGGAGCAGTACTTC,CASREVLLTGGEQYF
TRBJ1-4,.,TRBV12-3/TRBV12-4,.,TGTGCCAGCAGTTTGAGAACATACGAAAAACTGTTTTTT,CASSLRTYEKLFF
TRBJ1-5,TRBD1,TRBV27,many,TGTGCCAGCAGTCCGTCGACAGGGCAAAAGGAGCCCCAGCATTTT,CASSPSTGQKEPQHF
TRBJ2-5,TRBD2,TRBV12-3/TRBV12-4,.,TGTGCCAGCAGTTCAGGACTAGCGGGAGGGTCGGGAGAGACCCAGTACTTC,CASSSGLAGGSGETQYF
TRBJ2-1,TRBD2,TRBV20-1,.,TGCAGTGCTCGGGGTACCCTAGCGGCTTCAAACAATGAGCAGTTCTTC,CSARGTLAASNNEQFF
TRBJ1-2,TRBD1,TRBV29-1,.,TGCAGCGTTGAAACTCGGGACAGGGTCTATGGCTACACCTTC,CSVETRDRVYGYTF
TRBJ1-2,.,TRBV25-1,.,TGTGCCAGCAGTGAATATTGGGCAGCTGATGGCTACACCTTC,CASSEYWAADGYTF